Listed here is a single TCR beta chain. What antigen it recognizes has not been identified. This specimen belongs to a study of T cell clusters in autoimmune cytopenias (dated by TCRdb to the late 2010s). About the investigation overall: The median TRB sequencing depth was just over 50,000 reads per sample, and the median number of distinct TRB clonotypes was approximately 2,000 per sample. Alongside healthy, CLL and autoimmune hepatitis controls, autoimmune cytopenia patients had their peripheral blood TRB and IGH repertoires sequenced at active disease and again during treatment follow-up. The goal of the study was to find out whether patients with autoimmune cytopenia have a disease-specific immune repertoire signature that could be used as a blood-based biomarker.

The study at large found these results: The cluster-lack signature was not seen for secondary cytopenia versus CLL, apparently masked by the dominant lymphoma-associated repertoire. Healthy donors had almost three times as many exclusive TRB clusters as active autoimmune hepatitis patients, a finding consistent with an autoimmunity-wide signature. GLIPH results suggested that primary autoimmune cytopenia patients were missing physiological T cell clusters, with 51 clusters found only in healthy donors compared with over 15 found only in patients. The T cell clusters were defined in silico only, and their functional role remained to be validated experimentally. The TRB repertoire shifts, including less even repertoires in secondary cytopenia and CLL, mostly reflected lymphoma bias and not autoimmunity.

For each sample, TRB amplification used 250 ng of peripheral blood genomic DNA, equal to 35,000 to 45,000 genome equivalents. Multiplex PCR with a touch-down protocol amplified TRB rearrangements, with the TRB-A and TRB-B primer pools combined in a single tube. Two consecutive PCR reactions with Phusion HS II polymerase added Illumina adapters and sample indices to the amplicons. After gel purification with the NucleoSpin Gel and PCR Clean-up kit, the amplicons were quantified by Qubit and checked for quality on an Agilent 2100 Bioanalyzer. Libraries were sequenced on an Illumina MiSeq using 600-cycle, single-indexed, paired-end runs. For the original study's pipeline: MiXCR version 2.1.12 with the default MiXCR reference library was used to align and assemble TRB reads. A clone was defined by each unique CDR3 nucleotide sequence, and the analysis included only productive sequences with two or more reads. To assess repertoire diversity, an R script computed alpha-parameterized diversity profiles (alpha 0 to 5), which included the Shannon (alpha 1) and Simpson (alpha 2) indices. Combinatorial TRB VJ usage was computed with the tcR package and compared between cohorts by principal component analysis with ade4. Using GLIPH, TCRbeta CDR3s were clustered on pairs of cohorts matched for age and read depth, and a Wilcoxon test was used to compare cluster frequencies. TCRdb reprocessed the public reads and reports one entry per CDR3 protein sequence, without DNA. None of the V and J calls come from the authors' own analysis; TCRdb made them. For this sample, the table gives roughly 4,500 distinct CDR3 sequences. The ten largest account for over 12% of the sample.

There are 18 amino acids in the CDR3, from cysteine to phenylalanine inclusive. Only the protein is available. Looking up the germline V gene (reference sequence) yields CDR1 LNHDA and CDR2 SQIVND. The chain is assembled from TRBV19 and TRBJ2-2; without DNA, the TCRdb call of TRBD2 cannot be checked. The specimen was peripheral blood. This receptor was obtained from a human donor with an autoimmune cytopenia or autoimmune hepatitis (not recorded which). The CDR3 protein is CASSIRAGTGGNTGELFF.